These 20 T cell receptor beta chains originate from one sample sequenced in a study of blood T cell repertoires in COVID-19. Sequenced by immunoSEQ multiplex PCR; TCRdb stores in-frame clones only, minus some. The sample carries some 68,000 clones, 89% recorded once. The sample consisted of peripheral blood. These receptors came from a man aged 45 to 65 with active COVID-19.

The chain is built from TRBV12-3 or TRBV12-4 and TRBJ1-6; D not certain. The CDR3 totals 13 residues. V lost 6 bases and J lost 8, with 11 bases in between. The CDR3 spells CASSKAIYSPLHF. In DNA, the CDR3 is TGTGCCAGCAGCAAAGCCATATATTCACCCCTCCACTTT.

This chain links TRBV6-1 with TRBJ1-4, with D uncertain. Germline CDR1 and CDR2: MNHNS and SASEGT. This CDR3 contains 12 residues. Trimming took 3 bases from V and 6 from J, leaving 5 bases between them. This CDR3 reads CASSDFYEKLFF. CDR3 in DNA: TGTGCCAGCAGTGATTTCTATGAAAAACTGTTTTTT.

The rearrangement uses TRBV12-5 and TRBJ1-2, with D possibly being TRBD1 (5 bases). The CDR3 extends over 15 amino acids. Germline V lookup: CDR1 LGHNT, CDR2 FRNRAP. With 9 bases removed from V and 2 bases from J, the gap between germline ends came to 19 bases. The chain's CDR3 is CASGSDNRPNYGYTF. The CDR3 DNA reads TGTGCTAGCGGCTCAGACAACAGGCCCAACTATGGCTACACCTTC.

The chain couples TRBV7-9 to TRBJ2-3; 7 bases line up with TRBD1. The CDR3 consists of 17 residues. J was trimmed by 2 bases and V by 5 bases; bases with no gene match: 13. Per germline, CDR1 SEHNR and CDR2 FQNEAQ (reference sequence). CDR3: CASSIYRGSAPTDTQYF. The CDR3 bases are TGTGCCAGCAGCATCTACAGGGGATCAGCCCCCACAGATACGCAGTATTTT.

This rearrangement joins TRBV19 to TRBJ2-1; D may be TRBD2 (5 bases). The CDR3 covers 17 residues. Between the trimmed V and J ends, which lost 8 bases and 5 bases, there was a span of 25 bases. The germline CDR1 and CDR2 sequences are LNHDA and SQIVND (reference sequence). The chain's CDR3 is CASANIGSRGMNNEQFF. In nucleotides, the CDR3 is TGTGCCAGTGCTAATATCGGATCCCGGGGAATGAACAATGAGCAGTTCTTC.

The J gene is TRBJ2-3, the V gene TRBV5-1; TRBD1 is a possible D gene (8 bases). CDR3 length equals 15 residues. Per the germline V gene, CDR1 is SGHRS and CDR2 is YFSETQ. V lost 4 bases to trimming and J lost 6 bases, with 18 bases between them. CDR3 region: CASSPLQGGVDTQYF. The CDR3 nucleotides are TGCGCCAGCAGCCCCTTACAGGGGGGGGTGGATACGCAGTATTTT.

The J gene is TRBJ2-5, the V gene TRBV9, with D maybe TRBD2 (5 bases). Between the trimmed V and J ends, which lost 3 bases and 2 bases, there was a span of 11 bases. The CDR3 runs 14 residues. CDR1 is SGDLS and CDR2 is YYNGEE in the germline V gene. For the CDR3, the DNA is TGTGCCAGCAGCGCTAGCAGCTGGCAAGAGACCCAGTACTTC. Protein: CASSASSWQETQYF.

J is TRBJ1-6 and V is TRBV27; D unclear. Germline V gene lookup returns CDR1 MNHEY and CDR2 SMNVEV (reference sequence). The V end was cut by 5 bases, the J end by 8 bases, with 10 bases between. This CDR3 has 13 amino acids. CDR3 residues: CASSPQQDSPLHF. The CDR3, as DNA: TGTGCCAGCAGTCCACAACAAGATTCACCCCTCCACTTT.

In its sample, this clone was seen once. V gene TRBV3-1 (or the pseudogene TRBV3-2) combines with J gene TRBJ2-3, with D possibly being TRBD1 (5 bases). This CDR3 spans 17 amino acids. Trimming pared 3 bases from V and 0 bases from J, leaving 16 bases between. Germline values: CDR1 LGHDT, CDR2 YNNKEL (reference sequence). The DNA of the CDR3 is TGTGCCAGCAGCCAGCGTCCGGACACGTATAGCACAGATACGCAGTATTTT. It yields the protein CASSQRPDTYSTDTQYF.

In nucleotides, the CDR3 is TGCGCCAGCAGCGTCAGGGCGGGGTACTACGAGCAGTACTTC. Translating it yields CASSVRAGYYEQYF. The genes are TRBV5-1 and TRBJ2-7, with a weak D call TRBD2 (6 bases). V was clipped by 4 bases and J by 3 bases, with 14 bases between them. CDR1 and CDR2 (germline): SGHRS, YFSETQ. There are 14 residues in the CDR3.

The rearrangement uses TRBV18 and TRBJ2-3; TRBD1 might be the D (8 bases). The ends were cut back, 6 bases at V and 2 bases at J, with 15 bases in the middle. The germline V gene encodes CDR1 KGHSH and CDR2 LQKENI. The CDR3 contains 15 residues. The CDR3 sequence is CASSGQGGNTDTQYF. The CDR3 bases are TGTGCCAGCTCTGGACAGGGAGGGAACACAGATACGCAGTATTTT.

The V and J genes are TRBV12-3 or TRBV12-4 and TRBJ1-1; no clear D. CDR3 size: 13 residues. V was clipped by 2 bases and J by 5 bases, with 9 bases between them. Here the CDR3 DNA reads TGTGCCAGCAGTTTACTTGTGAGAACTGAAGCTTTCTTT. Translating gives CASSLLVRTEAFF.

This chain connects TRBV4-3 to TRBJ1-2, with D hard to call. Germline V lookup: CDR1 LGHNA, CDR2 YSLEER. The CDR3 runs to 15 residues. V was trimmed by 1 base and J by 2 bases, leaving 11 bases between them. The CDR3 DNA reads TGCGCCAGCAGCCAAGTCTCGAACAGCAACTATGGCTACACCTTC. It specifies CASSQVSNSNYGYTF.

V gene TRBV5-1 combines with J gene TRBJ1-6; no clear D gene. The CDR3 is made up of 15 amino acids. V was clipped by 0 bases and J by 7 bases, with 11 bases between them. CDR1 and CDR2 (germline): SGHRS, YFSETQ. DNA of the CDR3: TGCGCCAGCAGCTTGGAAACTGCCACCAATTCACCCCTCCACTTT. Protein: CASSLETATNSPLHF.

Here the CDR3 DNA reads TGTGCCAGCTCACCGACAGGGAACTTGGAGACCCAGTACTTC. Protein product: CASSPTGNLETQYF. The chain combines TRBV18 with TRBJ2-5, with 7 positions matching TRBD1. CDR1 is KGHSH and CDR2 is LQKENI in the germline V gene. The CDR3 consists of 14 residues. V lost 3 bases and J lost 5; bases outside the gene matches: 6.

The chain links TRBV27 to TRBJ2-5; D may be TRBD1 (5 bases). V shed 3 bases and J shed 4 bases, with 12 bases lying between them. Germline V gene lookup returns CDR1 MNHEY and CDR2 SMNVEV (reference sequence). This CDR3 has 14 residues. In DNA, the CDR3 is TGTGCCAGCAGTTTCAGGGCCGCTGGAGAGACCCAGTACTTC. Amino acids: CASSFRAAGETQYF.

The CDR3 is CASSSRGGVNTEAFF. The CDR3 DNA follows: TGTGCCAGCAGCTCCCGGGGTGGGGTGAACACTGAAGCTTTCTTT. The chain is built from TRBV7-2 and TRBJ1-1; unclear D gene. The CDR3 contains 15 residues. Deletions cut 4 bases from V and 0 bases from J, with 12 bases between. Germline lookup yields CDR1 SGHTA and CDR2 FQGNSA.

The chain uses TRBV7-6 and TRBJ2-3; 11 bases map to TRBD2. Germline V gene lookup returns CDR1 SGHVS and CDR2 FNYEAQ. Trimming cost V 5 bases and J 7 bases; bases outside gene matches: 8. The CDR3 sequence is 15 residues long. The CDR3 DNA reads TGTGCCAGCAGCAGTAGCGGGGGGGGAGCTTATACGCAGTATTTT. It yields the protein CASSSSGGGAYTQYF.

The J gene is TRBJ2-1, the V gene TRBV6-2 or TRBV6-3, with 8 bases that match TRBD2. Germline trimming cut 5 bases from V and 0 bases from J; bases unmatched to any gene: 6. The V gene's germline CDR1 is MNHEY and CDR2 SVGEGT. This CDR3 spans 16 amino acids. The CDR3 region is CASSSPGGSSYNEQFF. The DNA for the CDR3 is TGTGCCAGCAGTAGTCCGGGGGGGAGCTCCTACAATGAGCAGTTCTTC.

The chain links TRBV3-1 (or the pseudogene TRBV3-2) to TRBJ2-7, with 10 bases matching TRBD1. V shed 3 bases, J shed 5 bases, and the junction held 10 bases outside the gene matches. The CDR3 has 16 residues. Germline V gene lookup returns CDR1 LGHDT and CDR2 YNNKEL (reference sequence). The CDR3 DNA sequence: TGTGCCAGCAGCCAGGGGCTGGGACAGGGGACTCACGAGCAGTACTTC. Its translation is CASSQGLGQGTHEQYF.